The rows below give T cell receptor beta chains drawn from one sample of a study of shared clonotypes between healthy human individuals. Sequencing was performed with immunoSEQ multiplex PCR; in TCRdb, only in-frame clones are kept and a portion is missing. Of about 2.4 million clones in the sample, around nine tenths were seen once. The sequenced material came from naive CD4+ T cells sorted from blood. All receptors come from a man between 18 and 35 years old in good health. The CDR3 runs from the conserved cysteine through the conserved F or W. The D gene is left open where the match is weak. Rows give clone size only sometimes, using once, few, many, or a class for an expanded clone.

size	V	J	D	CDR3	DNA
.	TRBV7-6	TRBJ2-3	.	CASSFSATGDTQYF	TGTGCCAGCAGCTTTAGCGCTACGGGTGATACGCAGTATTTT
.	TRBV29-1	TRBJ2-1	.	CSVEDSPRSGNEQFF	TGCAGCGTTGAAGATAGCCCGCGCTCGGGCAATGAGCAGTTCTTC
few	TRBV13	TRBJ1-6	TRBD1	CASSRDRGLNSPLHF	TGTGCCAGCAGCAGGGACAGGGGGTTGAATTCACCCCTCCACTTT
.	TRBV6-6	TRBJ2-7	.	CASSDRPTDEQYF	TGTGCCAGCAGTGACAGACCTACTGACGAGCAGTACTTC
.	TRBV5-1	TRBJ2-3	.	CASTRDLPTDTQYF	TGCGCCAGCACCCGAGACCTCCCGACAGATACGCAGTATTTT
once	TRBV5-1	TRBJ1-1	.	CASNRYGQLNTEAFF	TGCGCCAGCAACCGATACGGACAGCTGAACACTGAAGCTTTCTTT
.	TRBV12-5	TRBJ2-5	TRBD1	CASGPGPGQGAGRETQYF	TGTGCTAGTGGTCCCGGACCGGGACAGGGGGCCGGGAGAGAGACCCAGTACTTC
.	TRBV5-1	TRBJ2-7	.	CASSPTERQFYEQYF	TGCGCCAGCAGCCCCACCGAACGACAGTTCTACGAGCAGTACTTC
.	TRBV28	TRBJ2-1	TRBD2	CASTGLGYDEQFF	TGTGCCAGCACGGGACTAGGTTACGATGAGCAGTTCTTC
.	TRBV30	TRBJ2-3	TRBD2	CAWRTPTSGRWVDTQYF	TGTGCCTGGAGGACCCCGACTAGCGGGAGATGGGTAGATACGCAGTATTTT
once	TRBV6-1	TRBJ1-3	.	CASSEGFGNTIYF	TGTGCCAGCAGTGAAGGTTTTGGAAACACCATATATTTT
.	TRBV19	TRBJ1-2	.	CASSIKQGTNYGYTF	TGTGCCAGTAGTATTAAGCAGGGAACCAACTATGGCTACACCTTC
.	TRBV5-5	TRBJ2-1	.	CASSFTLAPPLGSYNEQFF	TGTGCCAGCAGCTTCACTCTTGCGCCTCCCCTAGGGTCCTACAATGAGCAGTTCTTC
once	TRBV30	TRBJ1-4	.	CAWSPGGVELFF	TGTGCCTGGAGCCCCGGGGGGGTGGAACTGTTTTTT
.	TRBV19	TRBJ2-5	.	CASSILAQETQYF	TGTGCCAGTAGTATCTTAGCCCAAGAGACCCAGTACTTC
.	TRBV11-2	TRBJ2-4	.	CASSPGTIAKNIQYF	TGTGCCAGCAGCCCCGGGACAATAGCCAAAAACATTCAGTACTTC
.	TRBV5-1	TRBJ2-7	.	CASSLATTGVLYEQYF	TGCGCCAGCAGCTTGGCTACAACGGGGGTCTTATACGAGCAGTACTTC
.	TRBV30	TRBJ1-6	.	CAWSDGQSNSPLHF	TGTGCCTGGAGTGATGGACAGTCTAATTCACCCCTCCACTTT
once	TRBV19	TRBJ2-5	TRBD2	CASGPGLVETQYF	TGTGCCAGTGGACCGGGACTAGTCGAGACCCAGTACTTC
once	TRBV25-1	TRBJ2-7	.	CASSAETYEQYF	TGTGCCAGCAGTGCTGAGACGTACGAGCAGTACTTC
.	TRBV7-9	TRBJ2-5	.	CASSWDIGETQYF	TGTGCCAGCAGTTGGGACATCGGGGAGACCCAGTACTTC
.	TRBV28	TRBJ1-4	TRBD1	CASSRDRGREKLFF	TGTGCCAGCAGCAGGGACAGGGGGCGTGAAAAACTGTTTTTT
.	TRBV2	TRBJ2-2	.	CASTVEQGMTGELFF	TGTGCCAGCACAGTGGAGCAGGGAATGACCGGGGAGCTGTTTTTT
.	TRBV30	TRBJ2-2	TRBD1	CAWSGQGVGTGELFF	TGTGCCTGGAGTGGGCAGGGGGTAGGCACCGGGGAGCTGTTTTTT
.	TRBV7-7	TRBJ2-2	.	CASSPSRNTGELFF	TGTGCTAGCAGCCCAAGCAGGAACACCGGGGAGCTGTTTTTT
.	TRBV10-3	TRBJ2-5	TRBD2	CAISPTSGQETQYF	TGTGCCATCAGCCCGACTAGCGGGCAAGAGACCCAGTACTTC
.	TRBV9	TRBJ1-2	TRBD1	CASSEGLDRGGYGYTF	TGTGCCAGCAGCGAGGGATTGGACAGGGGCGGCTATGGCTACACCTTC
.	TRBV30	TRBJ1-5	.	CAWNSGRGNQPQHF	TGTGCCTGGAATTCAGGGCGGGGAAATCAGCCCCAGCATTTT
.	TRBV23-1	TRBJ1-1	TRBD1	CASSATFRQGMRGNTEAFF	TGCGCCAGCAGCGCCACTTTTAGACAGGGAATGAGGGGGAACACTGAAGCTTTCTTT
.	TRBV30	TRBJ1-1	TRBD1	CAWSLDRGQTEAFF	TGTGCCTGGAGCCTTGACAGGGGGCAAACTGAAGCTTTCTTT
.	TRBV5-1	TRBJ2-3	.	CASSLDLDTQYF	TGCGCCAGCAGCTTGGATCTGGATACGCAGTATTTT
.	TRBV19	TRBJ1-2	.	CASSIDSRTYGYTF	TGTGCCAGTAGTATAGATAGTCGGACTTATGGCTACACCTTC
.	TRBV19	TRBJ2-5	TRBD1	CASSIRTGPRGETQYF	TGTGCCAGTAGTATACGGACAGGCCCGAGGGGGGAGACCCAGTACTTC
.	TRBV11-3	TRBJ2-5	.	CASSPGVEETQYF	TGTGCCAGCAGCCCTGGGGTGGAAGAGACCCAGTACTTC
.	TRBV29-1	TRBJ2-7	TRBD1	CSVEARTGRGEQYF	TGCAGCGTTGAAGCTAGGACAGGGCGAGGTGAGCAGTACTTC
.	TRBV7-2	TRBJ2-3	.	CASSFGQRSGTDTQYF	TGTGCCAGCAGCTTCGGACAGCGATCGGGCACAGATACGCAGTATTTT
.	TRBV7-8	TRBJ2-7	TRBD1	CASSFWTGVEQYF	TGTGCCAGCAGCTTCTGGACAGGGGTCGAGCAGTACTTC
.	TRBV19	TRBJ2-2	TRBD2	CASLRLAGGPTGELFF	TGTGCCAGCCTGAGACTAGCGGGAGGGCCTACAGGGGAGCTGTTTTTT
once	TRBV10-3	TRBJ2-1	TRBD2	CAISERGDNEQFF	TGTGCCATCAGTGAGCGGGGGGACAATGAGCAGTTCTTC
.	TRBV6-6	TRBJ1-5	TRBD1	CASSPQGAKQPQHF	TGTGCCAGCAGCCCTCAGGGGGCAAAGCAGCCCCAGCATTTT
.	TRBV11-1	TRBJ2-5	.	CASSSWYF	TGTGCCAGCAGCTCATGGTACTTC
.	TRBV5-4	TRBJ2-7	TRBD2	CASSLGAGEAYEQYF	TGTGCCAGCAGCTTGGGTGCGGGGGAGGCCTACGAGCAGTACTTC
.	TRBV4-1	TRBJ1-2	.	CASSPSIERGTFYGYTF	TGCGCCAGCAGCCCCAGTATCGAAAGGGGGACTTTCTATGGCTACACCTTC
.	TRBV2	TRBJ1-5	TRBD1	CASSEQGGSNQPQHF	TGTGCCAGCAGTGAACAGGGGGGTAGCAATCAGCCCCAGCATTTT
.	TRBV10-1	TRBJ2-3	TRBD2	CASSGSTSRRGADTQYF	TGCGCCAGCAGTGGATCGACTAGCCGCCGGGGTGCAGATACGCAGTATTTT
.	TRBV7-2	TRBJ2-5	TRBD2	CASSQPSGSGGETQYF	TGTGCCAGCAGCCAACCTAGCGGGAGCGGGGGGGAGACCCAGTACTTC
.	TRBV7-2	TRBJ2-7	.	CASSPHGYEQYF	TGTGCCAGCAGCCCACACGGCTACGAGCAGTACTTC